The 28 T cell receptor beta chains listed next were all sequenced from one sample in a study of control samples from healthy donors and cancer patients. TCRdb's table, derived via immunoSEQ multiplex PCR, lists solely in-frame clones and lacks some. The sample includes 150,000 or so clones, almost 90% of them seen just once. The sequencing sample was made of blood. Receptors were obtained from a man aged 18 to 30 in good health.

V gene TRBV4-2 combines with J gene TRBJ1-1; a weak D match, TRBD1 (5 bases). The germline V gene encodes CDR1 LGHNA and CDR2 YNFKEQ. Trimming stripped 5 bases from V and 5 bases from J, with 15 bases between. The CDR3 extends over 14 amino acids. The CDR3 coding sequence is TGTGCCAGCAGCACCCGACAGAACCTTACTGAAGCTTTCTTT. The encoded protein is CASSTRQNLTEAFF.

The sample holds a few counts of this clone. The chain uses TRBV11-3 and TRBJ1-5; D perhaps matches TRBD1 (5 bases). The V and J ends lost 0 bases and 2 bases respectively, with 20 bases between them. Germline-derived CDR1 and CDR2 are SGHNT and YENEEA. The CDR3 totals 19 residues. In DNA, the CDR3 is TGTGCCAGCAGCTTAGATAAGGGGACGGTTTGGTACGGCAATCAGCCCCAGCATTTT. Amino acid sequence: CASSLDKGTVWYGNQPQHF.

This rearrangement joins TRBV19 to TRBJ1-2; D not certain. Trimming stripped 3 bases from V and 6 bases from J, with 17 bases between. CDR1 and CDR2 from the germline V gene are LNHDA and SQIVND (reference sequence). CDR3 size: 15 residues. The CDR3 protein is CASSMVRRREDGYTF. The CDR3 DNA reads TGTGCCAGTAGTATGGTACGGAGACGGGAGGATGGCTACACCTTC.

V usage is TRBV2 and J usage is TRBJ2-7, with 8 nucleotides matching TRBD1. Germline V gives CDR1 SNHLY, CDR2 FYNNEI. J gave up 2 bases and V 5 bases, and 2 bases lay outside the gene matches. The CDR3 spans 13 residues. Written as DNA, the CDR3 is TGTGCCAGCAGTCAGGACAGGGCCTACGAGCAGTACTTC. The encoded protein is CASSQDRAYEQYF.

The table lists this clone with a few counts. This sample also contains other DNA sequences that code for the same CDR3. The chain uses TRBV6-5 and TRBJ2-5; perhaps TRBD1 as D (6 bases). The germline V and J ends were trimmed by 6 bases and 5 bases, with 10 bases remaining between them. CDR1 MNHEY and CDR2 SVGAGI come from the germline V gene. This CDR3 region has 12 residues. The CDR3 loop is CASRAQGETQYF. Written as DNA, the CDR3 is TGTGCCAGCAGGGCCCAGGGGGAGACCCAGTACTTC.

The chain has TRBV4-1 and TRBJ1-3; D remains ambiguous. Germline V lookup: CDR1 MGHRA, CDR2 YSYEKL. The CDR3 covers 15 residues. V was trimmed by 0 bases and J by 5 bases, leaving 11 bases between them. The DNA of the CDR3 is TGCGCCAGCAGCCAAGATGAGGGCAGAAGAAACACCATATATTTT. Protein product: CASSQDEGRRNTIYF.

This clone was detected once. This CDR3 reads CASSQSPRGRTSGGAGELFF. In DNA, the CDR3 is TGTGCCAGCAGCCAATCCCCGAGGGGCAGGACTAGCGGGGGGGCCGGGGAGCTGTTTTTT. The rearrangement uses TRBV4-2 and TRBJ2-2, with TRBD2 matching over 15 bases. Trimming removed 2 bases from V and 6 bases from J; junction bases left unmatched: 13. Germline lookup yields CDR1 LGHNA and CDR2 YNFKEQ. The length of the CDR3 is 20 residues.

The chain recombines TRBV28 with TRBJ1-2, with D unresolved. The CDR3 has 14 residues. V lost 2 bases and J 2 bases, leaving 9 bases between the germline ends. From germline, CDR1 is MDHEN and CDR2 SYDVKM. The DNA of the CDR3 is TGTGCCAGCAGTTTACTCGGCAGAAACTATGGCTACACCTTC. It yields the protein CASSLLGRNYGYTF.

The chain couples TRBV9 to TRBJ1-1, with 7 bases fitting TRBD1. The junction had 6 bases not matched to a gene; V was cut back by 3 bases and J by 1 base. Germline loops: CDR1 SGDLS, CDR2 YYNGEE. This CDR3 has 15 amino acids. This CDR3 is CASSAYGTANTEAFF. CDR3 DNA: TGTGCCAGCAGCGCGTACGGGACAGCGAACACTGAAGCTTTCTTT.

This rearrangement joins TRBV19 to TRBJ1-1, with 9 bases that match TRBD1. Germline lookup yields CDR1 LNHDA and CDR2 SQIVND (reference sequence). V shed 5 bases and J 4 bases; nucleotides not matched to a gene: 14. This CDR3 comprises 17 residues. CDR3 region: CASSRRGQGNRLTEAFF. The CDR3 coding sequence is TGTGCCAGTAGTCGAAGAGGACAGGGGAATCGGCTCACTGAAGCTTTCTTT.

V usage is TRBV18 and J usage is TRBJ1-1, with unresolved D. Germline V gene lookup returns CDR1 KGHSH and CDR2 LQKENI. Trimming shortened V by 1 base and J by 1 base, and 7 bases separated the two germline ends. The CDR3 is 14 residues long. CDR3 bases: TGTGCCAGCTCACCACTCGGCAGGAACACTGAAGCTTTCTTT. It codes for CASSPLGRNTEAFF.

The CDR3 DNA sequence: TGTGCCACCGCAAGCTCCTATAATTCACCCCTCCACTTT. This translates into CATASSYNSPLHF. The J gene is TRBJ1-6, the V gene TRBV15, with D unresolved. The CDR3 has 13 residues. Germline loops: CDR1 LNHNV, CDR2 YYDKDF (reference sequence). Trimming took 8 bases from V and 0 from J, leaving 5 bases between them.

The chain joins TRBV5-1 to TRBJ1-5; 8 nucleotides match TRBD1. The CDR3 runs to 16 residues. The V segment lost 0 bases and the J segment 2 bases; nucleotides outside the gene matches: 4. Looked up from germline, CDR1 is SGHRS and CDR2 is YFSETQ. CDR3 protein: CASSLGSGGGNQPQHF. As DNA, the CDR3 is TGCGCCAGCAGCTTGGGGTCAGGGGGCGGCAATCAGCCCCAGCATTTT.

V and J are TRBV9 and TRBJ2-1; TRBD2 aligns across 14 bases. V lost 3 bases and J lost 3; bases outside the gene matches: 11. Germline CDR1 is SGDLS and CDR2 is YYNGEE. The CDR3 is 19 amino acids. The CDR3 DNA reads as TGTGCCAGCAGCGACCCGGGACTAGCGGGAGCCGAGGGCTACAATGAGCAGTTCTTC. This gives the protein CASSDPGLAGAEGYNEQFF.

This clone was seen a few times. The chain has TRBV4-3 and TRBJ1-3; D not certain. Deletions cut 4 bases from V and 0 bases from J, with 13 bases between. This CDR3 contains 16 residues. CDR1 LGHNA and CDR2 YSLEER come from the germline V gene. The CDR3 coding sequence is TGCGCCAGCAGCCCAGACCAGGAATACTCTGGAAACACCATATATTTT. Translating it yields CASSPDQEYSGNTIYF.

The chain is built from TRBV15 and TRBJ1-2; 8 positions agree with TRBD1. Germline V gene data show CDR1 as LNHNV and CDR2 as YYDKDF (reference sequence). The ends lost 4 bases at V and 8 bases at J; junction bases unmatched: 12. The CDR3 runs 15 residues. The CDR3 DNA reads as TGTGCCACCAGCACAACCGGGACAGGCTTTTTGGGCTACACCTTC. Its protein is CATSTTGTGFLGYTF. The full variable domain, completed using reference TRBV15 and TRBJ1-2, is DAMVIQNPRYQVTQFGKPVTLSCSQTLNHNVMYWYQQKSSQAPKLLFHYYDKDFNNEADTPDNFQSRRPNTSFCFLDIRSPGLGDTAMYLCATSTTGTGFLGYTFGSGTRLTVV.

The V call is TRBV5-6, the J call TRBJ1-1; no reliable D call. There are 11 residues in the CDR3. V was clipped by 3 bases and J by 1 base, with 1 base between them. Germline lookup yields CDR1 SGHDT and CDR2 YYEEEE. The CDR3 DNA reads as TGTGCCAGCAGCTCGAACACTGAAGCTTTCTTT. It codes for CASSSNTEAFF.

The chain joins TRBV4-2 to TRBJ2-1; D ambiguous. Between the trimmed V and J ends, which lost 1 base and 5 bases, there was a span of 3 bases. The CDR3 covers 12 residues. CDR1 and CDR2 (germline): LGHNA, YNFKEQ. The CDR3 reads CASSQGDNEQFF. The CDR3 DNA sequence: TGTGCCAGCAGCCAAGGGGACAATGAGCAGTTCTTC.

The V call is TRBV10-3, the J call TRBJ2-1; D gene uncertain. V was shortened by 4 bases and J by 5 bases, with 15 bases between the two germline ends. The CDR3 consists of 15 residues. Looked up from germline, CDR1 is ENHRY and CDR2 is SYGVKD. The CDR3 DNA reads as TGTGCCATCAGTGGCATTAGCCGGGCTAACAATGAGCAGTTCTTC. It yields the protein CAISGISRANNEQFF.

V and J are TRBV7-2 and TRBJ2-5; 8 positions agree with TRBD2. The germline V gene encodes CDR1 SGHTA and CDR2 FQGNSA. V gave up 5 bases and J gave up 9 bases; unmatched junction bases: 5. CDR3 size: 12 residues. CDR3 nucleotides: TGTGCCAGCAGCCCCTGGACTAGCTCCCAGTACTTC. This codes for CASSPWTSSQYF.

Only one count was recorded for this clone. V is TRBV5-5 and J is TRBJ1-3; TRBD1 is a possible D gene (5 bases). The germline gives CDR1 SGHKS, CDR2 YYEKEE (reference sequence). V dropped 0 bases and J dropped 7 bases, with 14 bases sitting between them. This CDR3 region has 15 residues. The CDR3 is CASSLAGTGGNTIYF. The CDR3 bases are TGTGCCAGCAGCTTGGCCGGGACTGGCGGTAACACCATATATTTT.

The rearrangement links TRBV5-1 to TRBJ2-1; D possibly corresponds to TRBD2 (6 bases). The ends were cut back, 3 bases at V and 0 bases at J, with 13 bases in the middle. Germline CDR1 is SGHRS and CDR2 is YFSETQ. This CDR3 is built from 16 residues. CDR3 protein: CASSWGLGGSYNEQFF. CDR3 coding DNA: TGCGCCAGCAGCTGGGGACTGGGGGGCTCCTACAATGAGCAGTTCTTC.

The gene calls are TRBV11-2 and TRBJ2-1; 10 bases agree with TRBD2. V gave up 0 bases and J gave up 9 bases; unmatched junction bases: 11. The CDR3 has 17 residues. Germline V lookup: CDR1 SGHAT, CDR2 FQNNGV. The CDR3 DNA follows: TGTGCCAGCAGCTTAGATTCGAGCGGGGGGGCGACGTTTGAGCAGTTCTTC. It yields the protein CASSLDSSGGATFEQFF.

V gene TRBV5-4 combines with J gene TRBJ2-5; TRBD1 might be the D (6 bases). CDR1 and CDR2 (germline): SGHNT, YYREEE (reference sequence). V was cut by 0 bases and J by 2 bases, with 11 bases left in between. The CDR3 has 15 residues. Written as DNA, the CDR3 is TGTGCCAGCAGCTTGGCTGCAGGGGCTCAAGAGACCCAGTACTTC. Its protein is CASSLAAGAQETQYF.

The chain is built from TRBV2 and TRBJ1-2; D uncertain. Germline V lookup: CDR1 SNHLY, CDR2 FYNNEI. With 7 bases removed from V and 1 base from J, the gap between germline ends came to 10 bases. This CDR3 is 13 amino acids long. This chain's CDR3 is CASNQGINYGYTF. The CDR3 nucleotides are TGTGCCAGCAACCAAGGGATTAACTATGGCTACACCTTC.

The chain uses TRBV4-3 and TRBJ2-1; D not certain. This CDR3 comprises 15 residues. Germline CDR1 and CDR2: LGHNA and YSLEER. V was clipped by 0 bases and J by 12 bases, with 18 bases between them. CDR3 protein: CASSQDVTGSVVQFF. The CDR3 coding sequence is TGCGCCAGCAGCCAAGATGTTACCGGGTCGGTGGTGCAGTTCTTC.

The V call is TRBV6-1, the J call TRBJ1-1; D uncertain. Trimming left V 3 bases short and J 10 bases short, with 12 bases between. Germline CDR1 is MNHNS and CDR2 is SASEGT. This CDR3 is 12 amino acids long. The chain's CDR3 is CASSEVRTTAFF. The CDR3 DNA reads as TGTGCCAGCAGTGAGGTCCGCACTACAGCTTTCTTT.

The gene calls are TRBV5-6 and TRBJ2-2; D uncertain. CDR1 and CDR2 (germline): SGHDT, YYEEEE. V was shortened by 4 bases and J by 4 bases, with 14 bases between the two germline ends. This CDR3 is 15 amino acids long. The CDR3 spells CASSPPVWGTGELFF. CDR3 sequence (DNA): TGTGCCAGCAGCCCCCCGGTGTGGGGCACCGGGGAGCTGTTTTTT.